The 25 T cell receptor beta chains below were found in one sample sequenced in a study of identical twins. TCRdb reprocessed the 5' RACE reads via MiXCR and lists one record per CDR3 protein. The repertoire consists of about 290,000 distinct CDR3 sequences, with just under 9.5% occurring once and the leading ten covering around 7.1%. This sample was shared with a second study, whose subject was yellow fever vaccine responses in identical twins.

Input material: CD8+ T cells sorted from blood. The receptors were sampled from a woman between 18 and 30 years old in good health.

This chain connects TRBV25-1 to TRBJ2-7; D is unresolved. Trimming pared 4 bases from V and 7 bases from J, leaving 23 bases between. Per germline, CDR1 MGHDK and CDR2 SYGVNS. This CDR3 is 16 amino acids long. The CDR3 nucleotides read TGTGCCAGCAGTGGAGCTGCAGATCCCAGTATAGATGAGCAGTACTTC. Translated, it gives CASSGAADPSIDEQYF.

V is TRBV20-1 and J is TRBJ2-7, with D perhaps matching TRBD2 (9 bases). The CDR3 totals 20 residues. CDR1 is DFQATT, CDR2 SNEGSKA, per germline (reference sequence). V shed 0 bases and J shed 5 bases, with 32 bases lying between them. CDR3 bases: TGCAGTGCTAGAGACGAACTGGGACAGGACGTAGCGGGAGTGATCAACGAGCAGTACTTC. This gives the protein CSARDELGQDVAGVINEQYF.

The chain combines TRBV6-1 with TRBJ2-4, with TRBD2 matching 7 bases. Germline V gives CDR1 MNHNS, CDR2 SASEGT. CDR3 length equals 14 residues. The V and J ends lost 2 bases and 9 bases, in that order; junction bases with no gene match: 7. The CDR3 is CASSESAGKGIQYF. CDR3 bases: TGTGCCAGCAGTGAATCAGCGGGGAAGGGCATTCAGTACTTC.

This chain links TRBV29-1 with TRBJ2-7; 10 bases are a match to TRBD1. Per the germline V gene, CDR1 is SQVTM and CDR2 is ANQGSEA. The CDR3 loop spans 15 amino acids. V lost 4 bases and J lost 3; bases outside the gene matches: 9. CDR3 residues: CSVVPRDRGFYEQYF. The CDR3 nucleotides are TGCAGCGTTGTTCCCCGGGACAGGGGTTTCTACGAGCAGTACTTC.

This chain uses TRBV20-1 with TRBJ2-3; perhaps TRBD1 as D (5 bases). V shed 0 bases and J shed 6 bases, with 19 bases lying between them. Germline CDR1 DFQATT, CDR2 SNEGSKA (reference sequence). The CDR3 runs 16 residues. The CDR3 is CSARDQDTHRMDTQYF. The CDR3 DNA sequence: TGCAGTGCTAGAGATCAGGACACGCACCGGATGGATACGCAGTATTTT.

This clonotype was seen a few times. The chain couples TRBV9 to TRBJ1-2; D remains ambiguous. The CDR3 loop spans 15 amino acids. The V gene's germline CDR1 is SGDLS and CDR2 YYNGEE. V lost 3 bases and J 7 bases, leaving 19 bases between the germline ends. The CDR3, as DNA: TGTGCCAGCAGCGACAATACCAGGCGAGATTTTGGCTACACCTTC. This encodes CASSDNTRRDFGYTF.

This clonotype was detected ten times or more. The gene calls are TRBV4-3 and TRBJ2-7; 8 bases map to TRBD1. Germline CDR1 LGHNA, CDR2 YSLEER. J gave up 7 bases and V 3 bases, and 5 bases lay outside the gene matches. The CDR3 loop spans 13 amino acids. CDR3 coding DNA: TGCGCCAGCAGCCAGGCAGGGGGCTGGGAGCAGTACTTC. Protein product: CASSQAGGWEQYF.

This clonotype appeared many times. The chain couples TRBV15 to TRBJ2-1; no firm D call. Germline V gives CDR1 LNHNV, CDR2 YYDKDF (reference sequence). The CDR3 spans 14 residues. The V gene lost 2 bases and the J gene lost 2 bases, with 7 bases spanning the gap. CDR3 loop: CATSRFLPYNEQFF. The DNA for the CDR3 is TGTGCCACCAGCAGATTTCTACCCTACAATGAGCAGTTCTTC.

This chain uses TRBV7-8 with TRBJ2-7; 8 bases map to TRBD1. The V gene end was trimmed by 4 bases and the J gene end by 6 bases; junction bases not matched to a gene: 11. The germline CDR1 and CDR2 sequences are SGHVS and FQNEAQ. The CDR3 loop spans 15 amino acids. The CDR3 DNA sequence: TGTGCCAGCAGCTCCCACCCGGGACAGGCCCGCGAGCAGTACTTC. Amino acid sequence: CASSSHPGQAREQYF.

As concerns this clonotype: An end of the junction does not agree with germline; a read error may underlie this. The chain combines TRBV6-1 with TRBJ2-4; perhaps TRBD1 as D (5 bases). The CDR3 is made up of 14 amino acids. The germline V gene encodes CDR1 MNHNS and CDR2 SASEGT. DNA for the CDR3: TGTGCCGGCAGCGACAGTTTAGCCAAAAACATTCAGTACTTC. It is translated as CAGSDSLAKNIQYF.

This chain uses TRBV19 with TRBJ2-7; TRBD2 aligns across 9 bases. CDR3 size: 15 residues. Germline lookup yields CDR1 LNHDA and CDR2 SQIVND (reference sequence). Unmatched junction bases numbered 10, after V lost 3 bases and J lost 7 bases. Here the CDR3 reads CASSIGWLAGTEQYF. The DNA of the CDR3 is TGTGCCAGTAGTATCGGATGGCTAGCGGGAACTGAGCAGTACTTC.

The gene calls are TRBV27 and TRBJ2-3; the match to TRBD2 covers 11 bases. This CDR3 has 18 residues. The V and J ends lost 6 bases and 0 bases, in that order; junction bases with no gene match: 11. Looked up from germline, CDR1 is MNHEY and CDR2 is SMNVEV (reference sequence). For the CDR3, the DNA is TGTGCCAGCAGACCAGGACTAGCGGGTTCCGATAGCACAGATACGCAGTATTTT. It yields the protein CASRPGLAGSDSTDTQYF.

The J gene is TRBJ2-3, the V gene TRBV5-4; a possible D gene is TRBD1 (5 bases). V was pared by 1 base and J by 2 bases, with 23 bases between. The germline V gene has CDR1 SGHNT and CDR2 YYREEE (reference sequence). The CDR3 is 19 amino acids. CDR3 DNA sequence: TGTGCCAGCAGCTTGAGGGGTGTCTCACGTAACACCATCACAGATACGCAGTATTTT. It encodes CASSLRGVSRNTITDTQYF.

The gene calls are TRBV10-1 and TRBJ2-2; the match to TRBD2 covers 13 bases. The CDR3 totals 17 residues. The J segment lost 4 bases and the V segment lost 4 bases, leaving 6 bases of the junction unmatched. Germline CDR1 reads WNHNN; CDR2 reads SYGVQD (reference sequence). Here the CDR3 DNA reads TGCGCCAGCAGTGGGCGACTAGCGGGAGGCCTCACCGGGGAGCTGTTTTTT. Translating it yields CASSGRLAGGLTGELFF.

This clonotype has more than one count but fewer than ten. The V and J genes are TRBV7-9 and TRBJ2-7; D is unclear. This CDR3 has 15 amino acids. The V gene's germline CDR1 is SEHNR and CDR2 FQNEAQ (reference sequence). The ends were cut back, 1 base at V and 2 bases at J, with 12 bases in the middle. CDR3 sequence: CASSLVGPQTYEQYF. The DNA of the CDR3 is TGTGCCAGCAGCTTAGTAGGTCCGCAAACCTACGAGCAGTACTTC.

V gene TRBV5-1 combines with J gene TRBJ2-3; TRBD1 aligns across 8 bases. After removal of 4 bases from V and 3 bases from J, the junction contained 16 bases not matched to a gene. CDR1 SGHRS and CDR2 YFSETQ come from the germline V gene. The CDR3 length is 18 residues. CDR3 sequence reads: CASSLAGIWTGFTDTQYF. CDR3 in DNA: TGCGCCAGCAGCCTGGCGGGGATTTGGACAGGGTTTACAGATACGCAGTATTTT.

The table lists this clonotype with many counts. The CDR3 DNA sequence: TGCAGCGTTAGGCGGGAGTGGAACAATGAGCAGTTCTTC. The encoded protein is CSVRREWNNEQFF. V usage is TRBV29-1 and J usage is TRBJ2-1; 7 bases match TRBD2. Germline CDR1 SQVTM, CDR2 ANQGSEA. V shed 5 bases, J shed 5 bases, and the junction held 6 bases outside the gene matches. The CDR3 totals 13 residues.

This clonotype was found a few times. The chain uses TRBV4-3 and TRBJ2-5; D is possibly TRBD1 (6 bases). Germline V gene lookup returns CDR1 LGHNA and CDR2 YSLEER. The CDR3 totals 15 residues. Trimming stripped 5 bases from V and 2 bases from J, with 15 bases between. The CDR3: CASSLGGRVQETQYF. The DNA for the CDR3 is TGCGCCAGCAGCTTAGGGGGAAGAGTACAAGAGACCCAGTACTTC.

This clonotype has a count of ten or more. V gene TRBV7-9 combines with J gene TRBJ1-1; 7 nucleotides line up with TRBD1. V lost 11 bases to trimming and J lost 0 bases; unmatched junction nucleotides: 9. Germline values: CDR1 SEHNR, CDR2 FQNEAQ (reference sequence). CDR3 length: 14 residues. The CDR3 spells CAGWTGTVNTEAFF. The DNA for the CDR3 is TGTGCCGGCTGGACCGGGACAGTGAACACTGAAGCTTTCTTT.

This clonotype came up many times. V is TRBV29-1 and J is TRBJ2-2; unclear D gene. This CDR3 has 12 residues. Germline lookup yields CDR1 SQVTM and CDR2 ANQGSEA. V was shortened by 6 bases and J by 2 bases, with 7 bases between the two germline ends. The CDR3 spells CSVRGNTGELFF. The CDR3 DNA sequence: TGCAGCGTACGAGGAAACACCGGGGAGCTGTTTTTT.

The genes are TRBV16 and TRBJ2-7, with TRBD1 as a possible D gene (5 bases). Germline V gene lookup returns CDR1 KGHSY and CDR2 FQNENV. Between the trimmed V and J ends, which lost 4 bases and 1 base, there was a span of 17 bases. The CDR3 totals 16 residues. The CDR3, as DNA: TGTGCCAGCAGCCCCCGGATCCCCCAGGGATCCTACGAGCAGTACTTC. Translation: CASSPRIPQGSYEQYF.

This clonotype occurred once. The rearrangement links TRBV6-4 to TRBJ1-2; no definite D call. The germline gives CDR1 MRHNA, CDR2 SNTAGT. V dropped 2 bases and J dropped 1 base, with 20 bases sitting between them. This CDR3 contains 18 residues. In DNA form, the CDR3 reads TGTGCCAGCAGTGACACGAACCTAGGCAAAGACCTTAACTATGGCTACACCTTC. It translates to CASSDTNLGKDLNYGYTF.

This clonotype was recorded many times. V is TRBV5-5 and J is TRBJ1-5; 9 bases map to TRBD1. Losses at the gene ends were 0 bases for V and 3 bases for J; bases not matched to a gene: 7. The germline CDR1 and CDR2 sequences are SGHKS and YYEKEE (reference sequence). CDR3 length equals 17 residues. The CDR3 DNA reads TGTGCCAGCAGCTTGGGCGGGACAGGGAGGTTCAATCAGCCCCAGCATTTT. Residues: CASSLGGTGRFNQPQHF.

This chain uses TRBV2 with TRBJ2-3; TRBD2 matches 9 bases. V was pared by 7 bases and J by 1 base, with 9 bases of the junction left unmatched. CDR1 SNHLY and CDR2 FYNNEI come from the germline V gene. The CDR3 has 16 amino acids. CDR3 bases: TGTGCCAGCACGACTAGCGGAGAGGAGGGCACAGATACGCAGTATTTT. This encodes CASTTSGEEGTDTQYF.

This clonotype showed up just a few times. The V call is TRBV7-9, the J call TRBJ2-3; TRBD1 aligns across 7 bases. Germline trimming cut 1 base from V and 2 bases from J; bases unmatched to any gene: 6. This CDR3 has 16 residues. The germline V gene encodes CDR1 SEHNR and CDR2 FQNEAQ (reference sequence). CDR3 sequence reads: CASSLVDRQNTDTQYF. CDR3 nucleotide sequence: TGTGCCAGCAGCTTAGTGGACAGGCAAAACACAGATACGCAGTATTTT.